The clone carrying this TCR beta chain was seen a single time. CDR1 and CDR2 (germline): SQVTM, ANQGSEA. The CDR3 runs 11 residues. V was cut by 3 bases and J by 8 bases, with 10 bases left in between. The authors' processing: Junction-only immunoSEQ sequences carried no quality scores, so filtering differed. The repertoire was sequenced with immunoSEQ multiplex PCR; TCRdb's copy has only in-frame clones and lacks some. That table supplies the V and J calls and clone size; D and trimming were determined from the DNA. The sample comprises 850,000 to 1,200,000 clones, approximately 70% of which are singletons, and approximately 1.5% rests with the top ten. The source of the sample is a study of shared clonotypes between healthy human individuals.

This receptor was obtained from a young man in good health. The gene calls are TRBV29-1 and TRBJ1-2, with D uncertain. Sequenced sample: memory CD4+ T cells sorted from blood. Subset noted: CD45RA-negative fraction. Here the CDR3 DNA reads TGCAGCGTTGAGGGCAGGAGGGGCTACACCTTC. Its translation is CSVEGRRGYTF.